Each of the 19 T cell receptor beta chains below was sequenced from the same sample in a study of metastatic and nonmetastatic thyroid tumors. TCRdb ran MiXCR on the PCR reads. The sample shows approximately 44,000 clones, 24% of them seen only once. No treatment had been given to any patient before thyroid surgery. Input material: tumor tissue. Receptor source: a female donor with papillary thyroid cancer or a benign thyroid nodule (not recorded which). Some clones in this sample may be carry-over from other donors' samples.

The sample holds a few counts of this clone. The chain joins TRBV6-5 to TRBJ1-6; no firm D call. The V end was cut by 4 bases, the J end by 8 bases, with 12 bases between. The CDR3 contains 14 residues. CDR1 is MNHEY and CDR2 is SVGAGI in the germline V gene. CDR3 nucleotides: TGTGCCAGCAGTTTGTATAGGTCCTATTCACCCCTCCACTTT. Translation: CASSLYRSYSPLHF.

Concerning this clone itself: A much larger clone differs from this one at a single base, so this may be a read error. V is TRBV11-2 and J is TRBJ1-4; D gene unclear. V lost 5 bases, J lost 5 bases, and 12 bases lay in between. The germline CDR1 and CDR2 sequences are SGHAT and FQNNGV. The CDR3 spans 14 residues. The CDR3: CASSSVTHNEKLFF. The CDR3 coding sequence is TGTGCCAGCAGCAGCGTGACACACAATGAAAAACTGTTTTTT.

This clone was counted between two and nine times. This chain links TRBV6-1 with TRBJ2-7, with D possibly TRBD1 on 6 matching bases. V was trimmed by 6 bases and J by 6 bases, leaving 15 bases between them. The CDR3 contains 13 residues. CDR1 and CDR2 (germline): MNHNS, SASEGT. CDR3 sequence (DNA): TGTGCCAGCAGACGGGACACGACGGGCGAGCAGTACTTC. This codes for CASRRDTTGEQYF.

The rearrangement joins TRBV20-1 to TRBJ1-1; D is undetermined. The ends were cut back, 4 bases at V and 8 bases at J, with 8 bases in the middle. The CDR3 loop spans 10 amino acids. Looked up from germline, CDR1 is DFQATT and CDR2 is SNEGSKA (reference sequence). Here the CDR3 reads CSATGWEAFF. The CDR3 DNA follows: TGCAGTGCTACCGGCTGGGAAGCTTTCTTT.

Ten or more counts support this clone. The V call is TRBV6-1, the J call TRBJ1-3; D is uncertain. The CDR3 has 15 amino acids. The germline CDR1 and CDR2 sequences are MNHNS and SASEGT. Deletions cut 1 base from V and 0 bases from J, with 7 bases between. CDR3 residues: CASSEGPSSGNTIYF. For the CDR3, the DNA is TGTGCCAGCAGTGAAGGGCCCAGCTCTGGAAACACCATATATTTT.

This clone counts as medium-sized. The chain employs TRBV20-1 and TRBJ2-2; a weak D match, TRBD1 (5 bases). The CDR3 has 14 residues. The V end lost 1 base, the J end lost 2 bases, and 8 bases lay between the germline ends. Germline CDR1 and CDR2: DFQATT and SNEGSKA (reference sequence). The CDR3 loop reads CSARGGQNTGELFF. Written as DNA, the CDR3 is TGCAGTGCTAGAGGGGGCCAAAACACCGGGGAGCTGTTTTTT.

This clone was seen more than once but under ten times. The chain couples TRBV20-1 to TRBJ2-7; D is uncertain. The length of the CDR3 is 12 residues. V shed 4 bases and J shed 2 bases, with 9 bases lying between them. The germline gives CDR1 DFQATT, CDR2 SNEGSKA (reference sequence). CDR3 region: CSANWQTYEQYF. CDR3 in DNA: TGCAGTGCTAACTGGCAAACCTACGAGCAGTACTTC.

This clone was recorded at least ten times. This sequence joins TRBV7-2 and TRBJ2-1, with D possibly TRBD2 on 6 matching bases. Germline V CDR1 and CDR2: SGHTA, FQGNSA. Trimming stripped 5 bases from V and 7 bases from J, with 18 bases between. The CDR3 runs to 15 residues. The CDR3 protein is CASSPFAGLGNEQFF. The CDR3 DNA reads TGTGCCAGCAGCCCTTTTGCGGGGCTGGGTAATGAGCAGTTCTTC.

The chain recombines TRBV11-2 with TRBJ1-5; 7 positions agree with TRBD1. The V and J ends lost 0 bases and 0 bases, in that order; junction bases with no gene match: 11. The germline CDR1 and CDR2 sequences are SGHAT and FQNNGV. The CDR3 has 19 residues. The CDR3 DNA reads as TGTGCCAGCAGCTTAGACCCCATAATGACAGGGTATAGCAATCAGCCCCAGCATTTT. It codes for CASSLDPIMTGYSNQPQHF.

This clone has a count of ten or more. The CDR3 coding sequence is TGTGCCAGCAGTTTATCTGCGGGGGGTGTGAGTGAGCAGTTCTTC. It encodes CASSLSAGGVSEQFF. This chain joins TRBV27 and TRBJ2-1; 8 nucleotides align to TRBD2. The CDR3 consists of 15 residues. Germline V gives CDR1 MNHEY, CDR2 SMNVEV (reference sequence). J was trimmed by 9 bases and V by 0 bases; bases with no gene match: 7.

This clone was seen many times. The junction differs from germline at one of its ends, possibly a read error. The sample carries other DNA sequences with the same CDR3. V and J are TRBV3-1 and TRBJ1-1; 8 bases agree with TRBD1. This CDR3 spans 16 amino acids. Germline-derived CDR1 and CDR2 are LGHDT and YNNKEL (reference sequence). The DNA for the CDR3 is TGTGCTAGCAGCCAAGGGACAGGTTCCGACCCGCGTGAAGCTTTCTTT. This translates into CASSQGTGSDPREAFF.

J is TRBJ2-3 and V is TRBV20-1, with TRBD2 matching over 10 bases. V was clipped by 6 bases and J by 12 bases; unmatched bases: 15. The germline V gene encodes CDR1 DFQATT and CDR2 SNEGSKA (reference sequence). The CDR3 covers 14 residues. Here the CDR3 reads CSATQTRLAGVQYF. CDR3 nucleotides: TGCAGTGCAACTCAAACACGTCTAGCGGGAGTTCAGTATTTT.

Details on this clone: Relative to the germline gene, one junction end is altered; a read error may explain this. This chain uses TRBV7-2 with TRBJ2-7; D is possibly TRBD2 (5 bases). Germline CDR1 is SGHTA and CDR2 is FQGNSA. The CDR3 is made up of 13 amino acids. The CDR3 protein is CASSLSSSHEQYF. For the CDR3, the DNA is TGTGCCAGCAGCTTATCTAGCTCCCACGAGCAGTACTTC.

The CDR3 here is CASSYSIGRNTEAFF. The CDR3 DNA reads as TGTGCCAGCAGTTACTCGATAGGGAGGAACACTGAAGCTTTCTTT. The gene calls are TRBV6-5 and TRBJ1-1, with D unresolved. Trimming left V 0 bases short and J 1 base short, with 9 bases between. Germline V gene sequence: CDR1 MNHEY, CDR2 SVGAGI. The CDR3 contains 15 residues.

The chain has TRBV28 and TRBJ1-2, with 7 bases that match TRBD1. The V segment lost 4 bases and the J segment 9 bases; nucleotides outside the gene matches: 17. In germline, CDR1 is MDHEN, CDR2 SYDVKM. The CDR3 runs 16 residues. This chain's CDR3 is CASSSTGTAGGYCYTF. CDR3 sequence (DNA): TGTGCCAGCAGTTCCACCGGGACGGCAGGGGGGTATTGCTACACCTTC.

The J gene is TRBJ1-1, the V gene TRBV6-1, with D possibly TRBD1 on 5 matching bases. CDR3 size: 10 residues. V was clipped by 10 bases and J by 11 bases, with 14 bases between them. The germline CDR1 and CDR2 sequences are MNHNS and SASEGT. CDR3 nucleotides: TGTGCCACGGTGGAGGGGAGGGCTTTCTTT. This gives the protein CATVEGRAFF.

This clone was counted at least ten times. V and J are TRBV6-2 or TRBV6-3 and TRBJ2-1; 8 nucleotides line up with TRBD2. The germline gives CDR1 MNHEY, CDR2 SVGEGT. V gave up 7 bases and J gave up 4 bases; unmatched junction bases: 18. CDR3 length: 18 amino acids. CDR3 sequence reads: CASKNLRYGGAPYNEQFF. The CDR3 region has the DNA TGTGCCAGCAAAAATCTTAGATACGGGGGGGCCCCTTACAATGAGCAGTTCTTC.

This clone has more than one count but fewer than ten. This may be a read error, as it is one base from a much larger clone. This chain uses TRBV11-1 with TRBJ2-1, with 10 bases fitting TRBD2. There are 15 residues in the CDR3. From germline, CDR1 is SGHAT and CDR2 FQDESV (reference sequence). CDR3 in amino acids: CASRSSGSSYNEHFF. CDR3 sequence (DNA): TGTGCCAGCAGGTCTAGCGGGAGCTCCTACAATGAGCATTTCTTC.

The chain carries TRBV5-1 and TRBJ2-7; D call uncertain. From germline, CDR1 is SGHRS and CDR2 YFSETQ. The CDR3 is made up of 13 amino acids. V dropped 2 bases and J dropped 3 bases, with 9 bases sitting between them. In nucleotides, the CDR3 is TGCGCCAGCAGCTTAAGGGTTTTCTACGAGCAGTACTTC. This encodes CASSLRVFYEQYF.